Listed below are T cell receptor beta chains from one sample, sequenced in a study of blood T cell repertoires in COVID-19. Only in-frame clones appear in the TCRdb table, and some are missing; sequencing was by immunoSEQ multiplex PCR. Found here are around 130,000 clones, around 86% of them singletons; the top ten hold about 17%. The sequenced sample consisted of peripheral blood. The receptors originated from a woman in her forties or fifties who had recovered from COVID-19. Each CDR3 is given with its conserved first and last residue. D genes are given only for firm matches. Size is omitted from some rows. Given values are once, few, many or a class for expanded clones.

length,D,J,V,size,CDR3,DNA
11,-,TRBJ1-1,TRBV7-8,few,CASSLLTEAFF,TGTGCCAGCAGCCTACTTACTGAAGCTTTCTTT
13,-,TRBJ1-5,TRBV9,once,CASSSDPSQPQHF,TGTGCCAGCAGCTCCGACCCTAGTCAGCCCCAGCATTTT
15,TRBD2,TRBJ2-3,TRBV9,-,CASSTSGRGPDTQYF,TGTGCCAGCAGTACTAGCGGGAGGGGTCCAGATACGCAGTATTTT
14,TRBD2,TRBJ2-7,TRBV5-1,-,CASSSQDSGREQYF,TGCGCCAGCAGCAGTCAGGACTCCGGGAGGGAGCAGTACTTC
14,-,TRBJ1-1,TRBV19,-,CASSRTELNTEAFF,TGTGCCAGTTCCCGGACAGAATTGAACACTGAAGCTTTCTTT
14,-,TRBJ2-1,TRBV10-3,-,CATDRGISYNEQFF,TGTGCCACAGACCGAGGGATCTCCTACAATGAGCAGTTCTTC
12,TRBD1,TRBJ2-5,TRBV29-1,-,CSVDRGRETQYF,TGCAGCGTGGACAGGGGGCGGGAGACCCAGTACTTC
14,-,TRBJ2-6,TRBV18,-,CASSLGSGANVLTF,TGTGCCAGCTCCCTCGGTTCTGGGGCCAACGTCCTGACTTTC
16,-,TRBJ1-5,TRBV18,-,CASSPEGTISNQPQHF,TGTGCCAGCTCACCGGAAGGGACAATTAGCAATCAGCCCCAGCATTTT
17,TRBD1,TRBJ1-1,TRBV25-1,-,CTTRGQGAFERNTEAFF,TGTACTACCAGGGGCCAGGGGGCCTTTGAGAGGAACACTGAAGCTTTCTTT
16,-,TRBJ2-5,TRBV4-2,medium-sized,CASSPRQRGKSETQYF,TGTGCCAGCAGCCCAAGGCAACGGGGGAAGTCCGAGACCCAGTACTTC
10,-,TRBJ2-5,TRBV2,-,CASNLETQYF,TGTGCCAGCAACTTGGAGACCCAGTACTTC
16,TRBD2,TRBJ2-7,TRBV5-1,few,CASSLLAGANSYEQYF,TGCGCCAGCAGCTTGCTAGCGGGGGCCAACTCCTACGAGCAGTACTTC
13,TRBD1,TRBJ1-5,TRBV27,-,CASRDRVNQPQHF,TGTGCCAGCCGGGACAGGGTGAATCAGCCCCAGCATTTT
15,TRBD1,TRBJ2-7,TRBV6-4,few,CATLNDRGLTYEQYF,TGTGCCACCCTGAACGACAGGGGGCTGACCTACGAGCAGTACTTC
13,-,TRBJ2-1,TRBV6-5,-,CASSRDNYNEQFF,TGTGCCAGCAGTAGGGACAACTACAATGAGCAGTTCTTC
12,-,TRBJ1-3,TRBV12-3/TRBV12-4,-,CASSFQIFTIYF,TGTGCCAGCAGTTTCCAGATCTTCACCATATATTTT
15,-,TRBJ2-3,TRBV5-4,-,CACKKRAGDEDTQYF,TGTGCCTGTAAAAAAAGGGCAGGGGATGAAGATACGCAGTATTTT
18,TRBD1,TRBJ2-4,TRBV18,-,CASSPPGTGVEPKNIQYF,TGTGCCAGCTCACCACCTGGGACAGGGGTGGAACCCAAAAACATTCAGTACTTC
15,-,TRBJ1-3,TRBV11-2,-,CASSLVTGFGNTIYF,TGTGCCAGCAGCTTAGTGACCGGGTTTGGAAACACCATATATTTT
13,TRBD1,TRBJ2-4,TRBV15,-,CATSRVGTGDMNF,TGTGCCACCAGCAGAGTCGGGACAGGGGATATGAACTTC
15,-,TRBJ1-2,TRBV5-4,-,CASSFLGRGDYGYTF,TGTGCCAGCAGCTTCCTGGGTCGGGGGGACTATGGCTACACCTTC
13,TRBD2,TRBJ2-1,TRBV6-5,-,CASSTGGGIREFF,TGTGCCAGCAGTACGGGGGGGGGAATTAGGGAGTTCTTC
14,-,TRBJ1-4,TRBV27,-,CASSLGLNNEKLFF,TGTGCCAGCAGTTTGGGACTGAATAATGAAAAACTGTTTTTT
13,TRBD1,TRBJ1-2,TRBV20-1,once,CSASGTAIYGYTF,TGCAGTGCTAGTGGGACAGCAATCTATGGCTACACCTTC
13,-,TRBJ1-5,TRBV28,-,CASDYNSNQPQHF,TGTGCCAGTGATTACAATAGCAATCAGCCCCAGCATTTT
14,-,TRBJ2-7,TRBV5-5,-,CASSLGGTSYEQYF,TGTGCCAGCAGCTTGGGTGGGACTTCCTACGAGCAGTACTTC
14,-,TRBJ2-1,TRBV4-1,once,CASARGSSYNEQFF,TGCGCCAGCGCACGGGGGAGCTCCTACAATGAGCAGTTCTTC
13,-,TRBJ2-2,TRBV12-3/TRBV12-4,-,CASSPLGRGELFF,TGTGCCAGCAGTCCTCTGGGGAGGGGGGAGCTGTTTTTT
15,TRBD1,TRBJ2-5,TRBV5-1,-,CASSLAGTEQETQYF,TGCGCCAGCAGCTTGGCCGGGACAGAGCAAGAGACCCAGTACTTC
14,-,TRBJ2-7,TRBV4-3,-,CASSRNVPAYEQYF,TGCGCCAGCAGCCGCAACGTTCCAGCCTACGAGCAGTACTTC
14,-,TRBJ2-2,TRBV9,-,CASSVVGSTGELFF,TGTGCCAGCAGCGTAGTCGGGTCTACCGGGGAGCTGTTTTTT
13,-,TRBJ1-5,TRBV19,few,CASAGNLGMPQHF,TGTGCCAGTGCGGGCAACTTGGGCATGCCCCAGCATTTT
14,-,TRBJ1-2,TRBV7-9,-,CASSLAGGNYGYTF,TGTGCCAGCAGCTTAGCGGGGGGAAACTATGGCTACACCTTC
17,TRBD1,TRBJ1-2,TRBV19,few,CASSSWTGATFTYGYTF,TGTGCCAGTAGTTCATGGACAGGAGCCACCTTCACCTATGGCTACACCTTC
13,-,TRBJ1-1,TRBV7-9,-,CASSAQPNTEAFF,TGTGCCAGCAGCGCACAGCCGAACACTGAAGCTTTCTTT
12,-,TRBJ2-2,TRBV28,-,CASSPFSGELFF,TGTGCCAGCAGCCCTTTTTCCGGGGAGCTGTTTTTT
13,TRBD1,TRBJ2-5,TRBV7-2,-,CASSTDRGETQYF,TGTGCCAGCAGCACAGACAGGGGTGAGACCCAGTACTTC
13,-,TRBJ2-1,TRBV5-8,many,CASSLQGINEQFF,TGTGCCAGCAGCTTGCAGGGTATCAATGAGCAGTTCTTC
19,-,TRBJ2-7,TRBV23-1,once,CASSQSERVPLRRDYEQYF,TGCGCCAGCAGTCAATCCGAGCGGGTCCCCCTTCGGAGGGATTACGAGCAGTACTTC
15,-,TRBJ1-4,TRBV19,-,CASSEQAGTNEKLFF,TGTGCCAGTAGTGAACAGGCGGGGACTAATGAAAAACTGTTTTTT
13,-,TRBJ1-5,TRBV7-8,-,CASSLNAGQPQHF,TGTGCCAGCAGCTTAAATGCGGGGCAGCCCCAGCATTTT
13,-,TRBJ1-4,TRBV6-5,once,CASRPGTNEKLFF,TGTGCCAGCAGGCCCGGGACAAATGAAAAACTGTTTTTT
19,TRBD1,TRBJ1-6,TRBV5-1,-,CASSPTTTGGRFFNSPLHF,TGCGCCAGCAGCCCTACCACGACAGGGGGCCGCTTCTTTAATTCACCCCTCCACTTT
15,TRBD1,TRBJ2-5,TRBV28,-,CASSQVVGTEETQYF,TGTGCCAGCAGTCAGGTGGTTGGGACAGAAGAGACCCAGTACTTC
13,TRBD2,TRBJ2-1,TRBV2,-,CASRGGFYNEQFF,TGTGCCAGCCGCGGGGGATTCTACAATGAGCAGTTCTTC
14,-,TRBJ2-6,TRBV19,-,CASRPGAGANVLTF,TGTGCCAGTAGGCCGGGGGCTGGGGCCAACGTCCTGACTTTC
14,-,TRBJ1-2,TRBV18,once,CASSPPTGFLGYTF,TGTGCCAGCTCACCACCGACAGGTTTTTTGGGCTACACCTTC
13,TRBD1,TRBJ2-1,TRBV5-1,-,CASVKTGLNEQFF,TGCGCCAGCGTCAAGACAGGGTTGAATGAGCAGTTCTTC
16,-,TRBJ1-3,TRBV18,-,CASSPGQPNSGNTIYF,TGTGCCAGCTCACCAGGACAGCCCAACTCTGGAAACACCATATATTTT
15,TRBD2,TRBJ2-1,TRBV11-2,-,CASGRERGGHNEQFF,TGTGCCAGCGGCCGCGAGCGGGGGGGACATAATGAGCAGTTCTTC
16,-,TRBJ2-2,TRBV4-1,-,CASSSIMQGGTGELFF,TGCGCCAGCAGCTCAATAATGCAGGGTGGTACCGGGGAGCTGTTTTTT
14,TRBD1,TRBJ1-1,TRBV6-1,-,CASSESGTGKRAFF,TGTGCCAGCAGTGAATCCGGGACAGGGAAACGCGCTTTCTTT
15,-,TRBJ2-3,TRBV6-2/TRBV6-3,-,CASSYSAENTDTQYF,TGTGCCAGCAGTTACTCTGCGGAAAACACAGATACGCAGTATTTT
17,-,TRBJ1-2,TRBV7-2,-,CASSTDSVRSANYGYTF,TGTGCCAGCAGCACAGACAGCGTCCGATCAGCTAACTATGGCTACACCTTC